This TCR beta chain appears in the sequencing data of a study of blood T cells in healthy people across ages. The use of a sample-barcoded 5' primer and a J-beta primer mix characterized a second PCR of about 6 to 12 cycles. TCRdb analysed the 5' RACE reads with MiXCR anew, one entry per CDR3 protein. The repertoire holds some 1.5 million distinct CDR3 sequences, with under 30% as singletons. Sequencing was carried out using blood. This receptor was identified in a woman aged 30 to 39 in good health.

CDR3 sequence: CASSQDRASGSGSIQYF. The DNA for the CDR3 is TGCGCCAGCAGCCAAGATAGGGCTAGCGGGAGTGGCAGCATTCAGTACTTC. The chain couples TRBV4-3 to TRBJ2-4; TRBD2 matches 10 bases. The length of the CDR3 is 17 residues. Germline CDR1 reads LGHNA; CDR2 reads YSLEER. V shed 0 bases, J shed 9 bases, and the junction held 11 bases outside the gene matches.